These 3 T cell receptor beta chains originate from one sample sequenced in a study of CD8+CD57+ T cells in acquired aplastic anemia. TCR beta VDJ and CDR3 profiling used genomic DNA as template. TCRdb analysed the reads with MiXCR anew, one entry per CDR3 protein. Of 95,000 to 150,000 distinct CDR3 sequences listed, roughly 55% were seen once; the top ten hold approximately 28%. All patients picked for sequencing had shown, by flow cytometry, an expansion of CD8+CD57+ cells. The sample consisted of sorted CD4+, CD8+, or CD8+CD57+ T cells (not recorded which) from PBMCs. These receptors came from a human donor with aplastic anemia.

V is TRBV10-1 and J is TRBJ2-7; 7 positions agree with TRBD2. V dropped 5 bases and J dropped 6; count of bases not matched to a gene: 10. The CDR3 contains 14 residues. CDR1 and CDR2 from the germline V gene are WNHNN and SYGVQD (reference sequence). DNA for the CDR3: TGCGCCAGCAGTACCGGGACTACCAAGTGCGAGCAGTACTTC. Encoded protein: CASSTGTTKCEQYF.

The V call is TRBV15, the J call TRBJ1-6; weak D call: TRBD1 (5 bases). CDR1 and CDR2 (germline): LNHNV, YYDKDF (reference sequence). The V end lost 3 bases, the J end lost 6 bases, and 18 bases lay between the germline ends. The CDR3 covers 17 residues. CDR3 bases: TGTGCCACCAGCAGGAAGGGGAGAGGGCAAGCTAATTCACCCCTCCACTTT. It encodes CATSRKGRGQANSPLHF.

This clonotype was observed at least ten times. V gene TRBV6-5 combines with J gene TRBJ2-3; 9 bases map to TRBD2. The germline V gene encodes CDR1 MNHEY and CDR2 SVGAGI. With 4 bases clipped from V and 1 base from J, the junction kept 3 bases outside the gene matches. This CDR3 comprises 15 residues. CDR3 bases: TGTGCCAGCAGTTGGATAGCGGGGGGCACAGATACGCAGTATTTT. Residues: CASSWIAGGTDTQYF.